These T cell receptor beta chains were read from a single sample in a study of blood T cell repertoires in COVID-19. Sequencing was performed with immunoSEQ multiplex PCR; in TCRdb, only in-frame clones are kept and a portion is missing. Found here are over 110,000 clones, about 80% of them singletons; the top ten hold about 3.5%. Sequences were obtained from peripheral blood. The receptors were gathered from a man in his 70s who had recovered from COVID-19. Each CDR3 is given with its conserved first and last residue. Fields, in order: V gene, clone size, CDR3 length, J gene, D gene, CDR3 DNA, CDR3 protein. D genes are given only for firm matches. For some rows the clone size is stated as once, few or many, or as a class when expanded; others skip it.

V gene: TRBV5-6; clone size: NA; CDR3 length: 14; J gene: TRBJ1-1; D gene: NA; CDR3 DNA: TGTGCCAGCAGCTTAGGGGGTCCGAACACTGAAGCTTTCTTT; CDR3 protein: CASSLGGPNTEAFF
V gene: TRBV10-2; clone size: NA; CDR3 length: 12; J gene: TRBJ1-1; D gene: NA; CDR3 DNA: TGCGCCAGCAGGGGGCGGCAAACTGAAGCTTTCTTT; CDR3 protein: CASRGRQTEAFF
V gene: TRBV9; clone size: few; CDR3 length: 15; J gene: TRBJ1-1; D gene: TRBD1; CDR3 DNA: TGTGCCAGCAGCGAGACAGGGGGACTGAACACTGAAGCTTTCTTT; CDR3 protein: CASSETGGLNTEAFF
V gene: TRBV19; clone size: NA; CDR3 length: 15; J gene: TRBJ2-2; D gene: TRBD2; CDR3 DNA: TGTGCCAGTAGTACGGGGGGACCCTACACCGGGGAGCTGTTTTTT; CDR3 protein: CASSTGGPYTGELFF
V gene: TRBV27; clone size: NA; CDR3 length: 18; J gene: TRBJ2-3; D gene: TRBD2; CDR3 DNA: TGTGCCAGCAGTCCTTTCCCCACTAGCGGGGCAGGCACAGATACGCAGTATTTT; CDR3 protein: CASSPFPTSGAGTDTQYF
V gene: TRBV18; clone size: NA; CDR3 length: 15; J gene: TRBJ2-7; D gene: NA; CDR3 DNA: TGTGCCAGCTCACCCTCAGGAGGGATTGCCTACGAGCAGTACTTC; CDR3 protein: CASSPSGGIAYEQYF
V gene: TRBV19; clone size: NA; CDR3 length: 14; J gene: TRBJ1-5; D gene: NA; CDR3 DNA: TGTGCCAGTAGTATGGGGGGGGCCTCACGGCCCCAGCATTTT; CDR3 protein: CASSMGGASRPQHF
V gene: TRBV2; clone size: NA; CDR3 length: 15; J gene: TRBJ2-7; D gene: TRBD2; CDR3 DNA: TGTGCCAGCAGTGTATCTAGCGGGGGAGCCTACGAGCAGTACTTC; CDR3 protein: CASSVSSGGAYEQYF
V gene: TRBV5-6; clone size: NA; CDR3 length: 16; J gene: TRBJ2-1; D gene: NA; CDR3 DNA: TGTGCCAGCAGCTTGTGGGGGGAACCCTCTTGGAATGAGCAGTTCTTC; CDR3 protein: CASSLWGEPSWNEQFF
V gene: TRBV5-6; clone size: NA; CDR3 length: 14; J gene: TRBJ2-1; D gene: NA; CDR3 DNA: TGTGCCAGCAGCTTGGAGTACTACCACAATGAGCAGTTCTTC; CDR3 protein: CASSLEYYHNEQFF
V gene: TRBV30; clone size: NA; CDR3 length: 18; J gene: TRBJ2-4; D gene: TRBD2; CDR3 DNA: TGTGCCTGGAGTAGATATAGGACTAGCGGGAGACCAAAAAACATTCAGTACTTC; CDR3 protein: CAWSRYRTSGRPKNIQYF
V gene: TRBV11-3; clone size: once; CDR3 length: 15; J gene: TRBJ2-1; D gene: TRBD2; CDR3 DNA: TGTGCCAGCAGCTTAGGACTAGCGGGAGTAAATGAGCAGTTCTTC; CDR3 protein: CASSLGLAGVNEQFF
V gene: TRBV30; clone size: NA; CDR3 length: 17; J gene: TRBJ2-3; D gene: NA; CDR3 DNA: TGTGCCTGGAGTGTAAGTAGAGTGGTCGGAGCAACAGATACGCAGTATTTT; CDR3 protein: CAWSVSRVVGATDTQYF
V gene: TRBV30; clone size: NA; CDR3 length: 15; J gene: TRBJ2-7; D gene: TRBD2; CDR3 DNA: TGTGCCTGGAGGCTCGCCCGGTGGCGGGAGAACGAGCAGTACTTC; CDR3 protein: CAWRLARWRENEQYF
V gene: TRBV9; clone size: NA; CDR3 length: 15; J gene: TRBJ2-1; D gene: TRBD1; CDR3 DNA: TGTGCCAGCAGCCCCCGACAGGGGGCAAAAAATGAGCAGTTCTTC; CDR3 protein: CASSPRQGAKNEQFF
V gene: TRBV5-1; clone size: once; CDR3 length: 19; J gene: TRBJ2-1; D gene: TRBD1; CDR3 DNA: TGCGCCAGCAGCCGACGGACAGGGGGCTTTATCCCCTCCTACAATGAGCAGTTCTTC; CDR3 protein: CASSRRTGGFIPSYNEQFF
V gene: TRBV11-2; clone size: NA; CDR3 length: 15; J gene: TRBJ2-6; D gene: TRBD2; CDR3 DNA: TGTGCCAGCAGCCCATCGGGGGGTGGGGCCAACGTCCTGACTTTC; CDR3 protein: CASSPSGGGANVLTF
V gene: TRBV7-6; clone size: NA; CDR3 length: 17; J gene: TRBJ2-7; D gene: TRBD2; CDR3 DNA: TGTGCCAGCAGTCAGGGACTAGCGGGAGAGGGTCCCTACGAGCAGTACTTC; CDR3 protein: CASSQGLAGEGPYEQYF
V gene: TRBV19; clone size: NA; CDR3 length: 17; J gene: TRBJ2-1; D gene: TRBD2; CDR3 DNA: TGTGCCAGTAGTATATCTGCGGGAGGTTCTTTGGCCAATGAGCAGTTCTTC; CDR3 protein: CASSISAGGSLANEQFF
V gene: TRBV7-8; clone size: many; CDR3 length: 14; J gene: TRBJ1-2; D gene: TRBD1; CDR3 DNA: TGTGCCAGCAGCCCGCGGGACAGGGATCATGGCTACACCTTC; CDR3 protein: CASSPRDRDHGYTF
V gene: TRBV5-6; clone size: NA; CDR3 length: 18; J gene: TRBJ2-1; D gene: TRBD1; CDR3 DNA: TGTGCCAGCAGCTTGGAATGGGGGACAGGGGCGAGGTACAATGAGCAGTTCTTC; CDR3 protein: CASSLEWGTGARYNEQFF
V gene: TRBV2; clone size: NA; CDR3 length: 16; J gene: TRBJ2-7; D gene: TRBD1; CDR3 DNA: TGTGCCAGCAGGGATACGCCGGGACAGGGGGGAAGGAAGCAGTACTTC; CDR3 protein: CASRDTPGQGGRKQYF
V gene: TRBV10-1; clone size: few; CDR3 length: 15; J gene: TRBJ2-6; D gene: NA; CDR3 DNA: TGCGCCAGCAGTGAGGGGGGGTCTGGGGCCAACGTCCTGACTTTC; CDR3 protein: CASSEGGSGANVLTF
V gene: TRBV15; clone size: few; CDR3 length: 12; J gene: TRBJ2-7; D gene: NA; CDR3 DNA: TGTGCCACCAGCAGAGATTCTCCCGAGCAGTACTTC; CDR3 protein: CATSRDSPEQYF
V gene: TRBV19; clone size: NA; CDR3 length: 15; J gene: TRBJ1-2; D gene: NA; CDR3 DNA: TGTGCCAGTAGTTCAGTAGCGGCGGACTACTATGGCTACACCTTC; CDR3 protein: CASSSVAADYYGYTF
V gene: TRBV30; clone size: NA; CDR3 length: 18; J gene: TRBJ2-6; D gene: NA; CDR3 DNA: TGTGCCTGGAGTGTCCGGCGGAGGACGGTTCTTGGGGCCAACGTCCTGACTTTC; CDR3 protein: CAWSVRRRTVLGANVLTF
V gene: TRBV11-2; clone size: NA; CDR3 length: 16; J gene: TRBJ1-3; D gene: NA; CDR3 DNA: TGTGCCAGCAGCTCGAGAATACTAGACTCTGGAAACACCATATATTTT; CDR3 protein: CASSSRILDSGNTIYF
V gene: TRBV28; clone size: NA; CDR3 length: 15; J gene: TRBJ2-3; D gene: TRBD2; CDR3 DNA: TGTGCCAGCAGTCCGCCTAGCGGGGGTCAAGATACGCAGTATTTT; CDR3 protein: CASSPPSGGQDTQYF
V gene: TRBV12-3/TRBV12-4; clone size: once; CDR3 length: 11; J gene: TRBJ2-7; D gene: NA; CDR3 DNA: TGTGCCAGTGGGGCCCGGGTCGAGCAGTACTTC; CDR3 protein: CASGARVEQYF